What follows are 27 T cell receptor beta chains derived from one specimen sequenced in a study of Ad26.COV2.S vaccination and SARS-CoV-2 variants. Treatment: around 19 received Ad26.COV2.S at low or high dose, single or two shots; 5 received placebo; per-sample allocation not given. The samples date from day 63 after the first vaccine or placebo injection. Generated by immunoSEQ multiplex PCR, the TCRdb table keeps only in-frame clones and is missing some. The table has some 300,000 clones, approximately 86% seen once. Material: peripheral blood, obtained in a trial of Ad26.COV2.S vaccine versus placebo. These TCRs come from a person aged 18-60 years who received the Ad26.COV2.S COVID-19 vaccine or a placebo.

The chain joins TRBV5-1 to TRBJ1-3; 10 nucleotides match TRBD1. Germline V lookup: CDR1 SGHRS, CDR2 YFSETQ. The CDR3 is made up of 14 amino acids. The V segment lost 4 bases and the J segment 11 bases; nucleotides outside the gene matches: 9. CDR3 region: CASSLTGGNEAIYF. As DNA, the CDR3 is TGCGCCAGCAGCCTGACAGGGGGCAATGAGGCCATATATTTT.

The chain carries TRBV19 and TRBJ1-1, with 7 bases identical to TRBD1. Per germline, CDR1 LNHDA and CDR2 SQIVND (reference sequence). The CDR3 has 17 residues. Losses at the gene ends were 8 bases for V and 4 bases for J; bases not matched to a gene: 19. Here the CDR3 DNA reads TGTGCCAGTCAAAGGGGGCAAAGGGGGCGCGGAGGCACTGAAGCTTTCTTT. Protein product: CASQRGQRGRGGTEAFF.

This rearrangement joins TRBV28 to TRBJ1-5; D is unresolved. Germline values: CDR1 MDHEN, CDR2 SYDVKM. This CDR3 has 12 amino acids. V gave up 6 bases and J gave up 3 bases, with 6 bases separating them. In DNA form, the CDR3 reads TGTGCCAGCAGGGGAATCAATCAGCCCCAGCATTTT. Its translation is CASRGINQPQHF. The full variable domain, in which reference TRBV28 and TRBJ1-5 provide the parts outside the CDR3, is DVKVTQSSRYLVKRTGEKVFLECVQDMDHENMFWYRQDPGLGLRLIYFSYDVKMKEKGDIPEGYSVSREKKERFSLILESASTNQTSMYLCASRGINQPQHFGDGTRLSIL.

J is TRBJ2-7 and V is TRBV30, with 9 bases lining up with TRBD1. Germline lookup yields CDR1 GTSNPN and CDR2 SVGIG (reference sequence). This CDR3 is 14 amino acids long. Losses at the gene ends were 3 bases for V and 6 bases for J; bases not matched to a gene: 9. In DNA, the CDR3 is TGTGCCTGGAGAGAGGGACAGGGCCTTCGCGAGCAGTACTTC. It translates to CAWREGQGLREQYF.

J is TRBJ1-5 and V is TRBV5-5; 9 bases line up with TRBD1. The CDR3 length is 16 residues. Germline V gives CDR1 SGHKS, CDR2 YYEKEE (reference sequence). V gave up 4 bases and J gave up 4 bases; unmatched junction bases: 9. CDR3 in amino acids: CASSPRTGVGNQPQHF. Here the CDR3 DNA reads TGTGCCAGCAGCCCAAGGACAGGGGTGGGTAATCAGCCCCAGCATTTT.

The chain recombines TRBV24-1 with TRBJ1-1; weak D call: TRBD1 (6 bases). There are 15 residues in the CDR3. The V gene lost 2 bases and the J gene lost 0 bases, with 9 bases spanning the gap. Germline loops: CDR1 KGHDR, CDR2 SFDVKD. The DNA for the CDR3 is TGTGCCACCAGTGATTCCGGACAGTTGAACACTGAAGCTTTCTTT. Translating it yields CATSDSGQLNTEAFF.

The V gene is TRBV28, the J gene TRBJ2-5; D is perhaps TRBD1 (5 bases). The CDR3 extends over 15 amino acids. V was pared by 5 bases and J by 2 bases, with 15 bases between. Germline loops: CDR1 MDHEN, CDR2 SYDVKM. The DNA of the CDR3 is TGTGCCAGCAGTAGCCGCCGGCAGGGTCAAGAGACCCAGTACTTC. It encodes CASSSRRQGQETQYF. The full variable domain, with the rest looked up from reference TRBV28 and TRBJ2-5, is DVKVTQSSRYLVKRTGEKVFLECVQDMDHENMFWYRQDPGLGLRLIYFSYDVKMKEKGDIPEGYSVSREKKERFSLILESASTNQTSMYLCASSSRRQGQETQYFGPGTRLLVL.

The chain links TRBV30 to TRBJ1-1; a possible D gene is TRBD1 (6 bases). The CDR3 runs to 14 residues. In germline, CDR1 is GTSNPN, CDR2 SVGIG (reference sequence). Deletions cut 1 base from V and 5 bases from J, with 14 bases between. The CDR3 DNA is TGTGCCTGGAGTGCGCGGGGGCGAGGGACTGAAGCTTTCTTT. Its protein is CAWSARGRGTEAFF. The full variable domain, in which reference TRBV30 and TRBJ1-1 provide the parts outside the CDR3, is SQTIHQWPATLVQPVGSPLSLECTVEGTSNPNLYWYRQAAGRGLQLLFYSVGIGQISSEVPQNLSASRPQDRQFILSSKKLLLSDSGFYLCAWSARGRGTEAFFGQGTRLTVV.

A remark on this clone: At the DNA level, this CDR3 is encoded by other sequences in the same sample as well. The V and J genes are TRBV5-1 and TRBJ2-2, with 8 nucleotides matching TRBD1. CDR3 length: 15 residues. Germline loops: CDR1 SGHRS, CDR2 YFSETQ. Trimming took 4 bases from V and 5 from J; bases not matched to a gene: 7. CDR3 protein: CASSLDRVGTGELFF. In DNA, the CDR3 is TGCGCCAGCAGCCTGGACAGGGTAGGGACCGGGGAGCTGTTTTTT.

This rearrangement joins TRBV5-1 to TRBJ2-3; D is undetermined. V was clipped by 0 bases and J by 4 bases, with 6 bases between them. Germline CDR1 is SGHRS and CDR2 is YFSETQ. CDR3 length equals 13 residues. The CDR3 loop is CASSLEPSDTQYF. The CDR3 region has the DNA TGCGCCAGCAGCTTGGAACCTTCAGATACGCAGTATTTT.

The rearrangement uses TRBV7-9 and TRBJ1-1; the D gene is possibly TRBD1 (6 bases). Looked up from germline, CDR1 is SEHNR and CDR2 is FQNEAQ (reference sequence). The CDR3 totals 18 residues. V was clipped by 5 bases and J by 0 bases, with 22 bases between them. CDR3 protein: CASSRRWGPAGVNTEAFF. The CDR3, as DNA: TGTGCCAGCAGCCGCCGCTGGGGGCCGGCAGGGGTGAACACTGAAGCTTTCTTT.

The CDR3 DNA reads TGTGCCAGCAGAAATTACAGGGGGCATGAGCAGTTCTTC. Residues: CASRNYRGHEQFF. This chain joins TRBV13 and TRBJ2-1, with 9 bases identical to TRBD1. From germline, CDR1 is PRHDT and CDR2 FYEKMQ (reference sequence). The CDR3 contains 13 residues. Unmatched junction bases numbered 5, after V lost 6 bases and J lost 8 bases.

The chain employs TRBV7-6 and TRBJ2-5, with TRBD2 identical over 15 bases. The length of the CDR3 is 16 residues. The J segment lost 1 base and the V segment lost 5 bases, leaving 2 bases of the junction unmatched. Germline V gene lookup returns CDR1 SGHVS and CDR2 FNYEAQ. CDR3 amino acids: CASSPGLAGGQETQYF. DNA of the CDR3: TGTGCCAGCAGCCCGGGACTAGCGGGGGGCCAAGAGACCCAGTACTTC.

A single count supports this clone. The chain recombines TRBV7-8 with TRBJ2-6; TRBD2 aligns across 8 bases. This CDR3 has 17 amino acids. Germline V gene sequence: CDR1 SGHVS, CDR2 FQNEAQ. V lost 5 bases, J lost 0 bases, and 6 bases stayed unmatched. The CDR3 DNA reads as TGTGCCAGCAGCCGAACCGGGACTAGCTCTGGGGCCAACGTCCTGACTTTC. Translated, it gives CASSRTGTSSGANVLTF. The whole variable domain, remainder taken from reference TRBV7-8 and TRBJ2-6, is GAGVSQSPRYKVAKRGQDVALRCDPISGHVSLFWYQQALGQGPEFLTYFQNEAQLDKSGLPSDRFFAERPEGSVSTLKIQRTQQEDSAVYLCASSRTGTSSGANVLTFGAGSRLTVL.

This rearrangement joins TRBV7-9 to TRBJ1-2; D unclear. Trimming removed 7 bases from V and 7 bases from J, with 10 bases in between. The CDR3 runs 11 residues. From germline, CDR1 is SEHNR and CDR2 FQNEAQ (reference sequence). The CDR3 DNA is TGTGCCAGCACCGATACCCCTGGCTACACCTTC. Amino acid sequence: CASTDTPGYTF.

CDR3 loop: CASSLQGVSGNTIYF. DNA for the CDR3: TGCGCCAGCAGCTTGCAGGGCGTCTCTGGAAACACCATATATTTT. The V and J genes are TRBV5-1 and TRBJ1-3, with D perhaps TRBD1 (5 bases). Germline V CDR1 and CDR2: SGHRS, YFSETQ. V was trimmed by 1 base and J by 0 bases, leaving 8 bases between them. The CDR3 is 15 residues long.

The chain has TRBV21-1 and TRBJ2-3; the D call in the table, TRBD2, was not verified against the DNA. TRBV21-1 is a documented pseudogene. The CDR3 has 15 amino acids. CDR3 region: CASSKGKRGCDTQYF. The CDR3 DNA follows: TGTGCCAGCAGCAAAGGGAAGCGGGGGTGTGATACGCAGTATTTT.

With respect to this clone: This sample includes further DNA sequences coding for the same CDR3. The chain employs TRBV7-2 and TRBJ2-5; D is possibly TRBD2 (6 bases). V lost 2 bases to trimming and J lost 2 bases, with 9 bases between them. CDR1 SGHTA and CDR2 FQGNSA come from the germline V gene. This CDR3 is built from 14 residues. The CDR3 region has the DNA TGTGCCAGCAGCTTACTTGCGGGACAAGAGACCCAGTACTTC. Amino acids: CASSLLAGQETQYF.

The rearrangement uses TRBV29-1 and TRBJ1-1; perhaps TRBD1 as D (6 bases). Trimming left V 4 bases short and J 8 bases short, with 29 bases between. The CDR3 runs to 17 residues. The germline CDR1 and CDR2 sequences are SQVTM and ANQGSEA. The DNA of the CDR3 is TGCAGCGTTGTCATGCGTTCTCACAGGGTAGGGGACGTCGAAGCTTTCTTT. Its translation: CSVVMRSHRVGDVEAFF. Full variable domain (outside the CDR3, taken from reference TRBV29-1 and TRBJ1-1): SAVISQKPSRDICQRGTSLTIQCQVDSQVTMMFWYRQQPGQSLTLIATANQGSEATYESGFVIDKFPISRPNLTFSTLTVSNMSPEDSSIYLCSVVMRSHRVGDVEAFFGQGTRLTVV.

This clone turned up a few times. The genes are TRBV6-6 and TRBJ1-5; 8 bases are shared with TRBD1. The J segment lost 7 bases and the V segment lost 4 bases, leaving 6 bases of the junction unmatched. This CDR3 spans 14 amino acids. Germline assignment: CDR1 MNHNY and CDR2 SVGAGI (reference sequence). The CDR3 bases are TGTGCCAGCAGTTGGACAGGGACCGAGCAGCCCCAGCATTTT. Translating it yields CASSWTGTEQPQHF.

The chain has TRBV27 and TRBJ2-1; D unresolved. The CDR3 runs to 16 residues. The V gene lost 5 bases and the J gene lost 2 bases, with 16 bases spanning the gap. Germline V gene lookup returns CDR1 MNHEY and CDR2 SMNVEV (reference sequence). The chain's CDR3 is CASSPWVAEAYNEQFF. DNA for the CDR3: TGTGCCAGCAGTCCCTGGGTGGCCGAAGCCTACAATGAGCAGTTCTTC.

The chain has TRBV11-2 and TRBJ2-1; D ambiguous. The ends were cut back, 2 bases at V and 8 bases at J, with 7 bases in the middle. The CDR3 loop spans 12 amino acids. Germline V gene lookup returns CDR1 SGHAT and CDR2 FQNNGV. In nucleotides, the CDR3 is TGTGCCAGCAGCTTACAAGGATATGAGCAGTTCTTC. Protein product: CASSLQGYEQFF.

The CDR3 here is CASSDRANTGELFF. The DNA for the CDR3 is TGTGCCAGCAGCGACAGGGCGAACACCGGGGAGCTGTTTTTT. The chain combines TRBV5-8 with TRBJ2-2; 7 nucleotides match TRBD1. CDR1 and CDR2 from the germline V gene are SGHTS and YDEGEE. The CDR3 is made up of 14 amino acids. Unmatched junction bases numbered 0, after V lost 4 bases and J lost 0 bases.

V usage is TRBV13 and J usage is TRBJ2-5; unclear D gene. Germline V lookup: CDR1 PRHDT, CDR2 FYEKMQ (reference sequence). Trimming cost V 0 bases and J 5 bases, with 10 bases left between them. CDR3 length equals 14 residues. CDR3 residues: CASSLGQTVETQYF. The CDR3 DNA is TGTGCCAGCAGCTTAGGCCAAACGGTGGAGACCCAGTACTTC.

The gene calls are TRBV5-6 and TRBJ2-5; 8 bases are a match to TRBD2. The CDR3 spans 15 residues. CDR1 is SGHDT, CDR2 YYEEEE, per germline. V lost 3 bases and J lost 0; bases outside the gene matches: 4. The CDR3 spells CASSSGSGDQETQYF. In DNA form, the CDR3 reads TGTGCCAGCAGCTCGGGTAGCGGGGACCAAGAGACCCAGTACTTC.

The V and J genes are TRBV11-2 and TRBJ2-7, with 9 bases fitting TRBD2. J lost 1 base, V lost 1 base, and 14 bases had no gene match. The germline V gene encodes CDR1 SGHAT and CDR2 FQNNGV. The CDR3 is made up of 19 amino acids. CDR3 sequence (DNA): TGTGCCAGCAGCTTAGCTGTTTGGGGAGCGGGGGGTATTTCCTACGAGCAGTACTTC. Its protein product is CASSLAVWGAGGISYEQYF.

The rearrangement links TRBV7-9 to TRBJ2-5; the D is unclear. Germline assignment: CDR1 SEHNR and CDR2 FQNEAQ (reference sequence). This CDR3 region has 11 residues. Trimming removed 7 bases at V and 5 bases at J, with 8 bases between. CDR3 DNA: TGTGCCAGCACCCCCATCGAGACCCAGTACTTC. Translation gives CASTPIETQYF. The full variable domain, in which reference TRBV7-9 and TRBJ2-5 provide the parts outside the CDR3, is DTGVSQNPRHKITKRGQNVTFRCDPISEHNRLYWYRQTLGQGPEFLTYFQNEAQLEKSRLLSDRFSAERPKGSFSTLEIQRTEQGDSAMYLCASTPIETQYFGPGTRLLVL.